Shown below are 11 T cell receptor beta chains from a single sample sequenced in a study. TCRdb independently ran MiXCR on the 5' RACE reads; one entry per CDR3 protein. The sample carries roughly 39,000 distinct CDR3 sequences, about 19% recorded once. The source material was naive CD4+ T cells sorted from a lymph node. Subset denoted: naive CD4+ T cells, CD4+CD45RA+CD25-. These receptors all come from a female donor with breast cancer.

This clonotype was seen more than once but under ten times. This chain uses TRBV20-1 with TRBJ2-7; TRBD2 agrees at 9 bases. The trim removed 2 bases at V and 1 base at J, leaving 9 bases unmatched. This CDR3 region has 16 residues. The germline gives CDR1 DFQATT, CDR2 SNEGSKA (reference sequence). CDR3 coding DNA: TGCAGTGCTAGACCAGCGGGAGGACCCGGTTCCTACGAGCAGTACTTC. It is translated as CSARPAGGPGSYEQYF.

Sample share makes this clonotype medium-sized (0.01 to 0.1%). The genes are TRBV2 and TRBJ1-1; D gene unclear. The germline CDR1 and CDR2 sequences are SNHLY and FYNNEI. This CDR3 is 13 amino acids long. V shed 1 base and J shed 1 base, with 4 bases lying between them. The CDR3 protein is CASSEVENTEAFF. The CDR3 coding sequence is TGTGCCAGCAGTGAAGTGGAGAACACTGAAGCTTTCTTT.

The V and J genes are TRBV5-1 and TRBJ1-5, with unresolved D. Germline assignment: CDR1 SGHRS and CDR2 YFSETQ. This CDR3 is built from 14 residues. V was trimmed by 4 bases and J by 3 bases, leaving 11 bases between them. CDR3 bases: TGCGCCAGCAGCACCGGGCAGGCCAATCAGCCCCAGCATTTT. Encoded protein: CASSTGQANQPQHF.

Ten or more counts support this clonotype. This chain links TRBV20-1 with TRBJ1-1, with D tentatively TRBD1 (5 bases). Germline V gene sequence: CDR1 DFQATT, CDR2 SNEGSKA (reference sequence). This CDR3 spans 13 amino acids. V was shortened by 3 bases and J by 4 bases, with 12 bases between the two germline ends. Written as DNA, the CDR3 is TGCAGTGCTAGTAGTATGGGGGGCACTGAAGCTTTCTTT. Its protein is CSASSMGGTEAFF.

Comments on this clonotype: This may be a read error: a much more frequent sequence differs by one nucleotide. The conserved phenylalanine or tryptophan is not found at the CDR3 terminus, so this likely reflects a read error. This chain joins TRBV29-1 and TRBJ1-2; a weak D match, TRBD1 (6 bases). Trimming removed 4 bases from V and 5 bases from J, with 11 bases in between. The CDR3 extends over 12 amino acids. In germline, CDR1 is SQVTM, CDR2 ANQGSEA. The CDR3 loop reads CSVVRTVYGYTC. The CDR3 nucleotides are TGCAGCGTTGTACGGACAGTTTATGGCTACACCTGC.

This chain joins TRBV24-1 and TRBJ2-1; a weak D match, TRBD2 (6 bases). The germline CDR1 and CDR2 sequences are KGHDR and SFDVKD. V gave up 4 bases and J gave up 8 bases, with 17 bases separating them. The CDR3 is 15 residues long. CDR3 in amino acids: CATSDPLAERYEQFF. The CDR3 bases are TGTGCCACCAGTGACCCATTAGCGGAGAGATATGAGCAGTTCTTC.

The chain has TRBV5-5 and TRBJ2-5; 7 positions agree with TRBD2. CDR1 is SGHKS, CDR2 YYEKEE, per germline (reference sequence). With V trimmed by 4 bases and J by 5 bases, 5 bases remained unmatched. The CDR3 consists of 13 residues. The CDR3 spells CASSQGLVETQYF. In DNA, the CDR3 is TGTGCCAGCAGCCAAGGACTAGTGGAGACCCAGTACTTC.

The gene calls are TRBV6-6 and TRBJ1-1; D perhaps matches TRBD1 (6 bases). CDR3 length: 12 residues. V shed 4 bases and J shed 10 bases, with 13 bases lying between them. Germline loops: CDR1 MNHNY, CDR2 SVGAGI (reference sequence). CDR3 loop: CASSSFQGPAFF. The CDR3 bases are TGTGCCAGCAGTTCTTTTCAGGGGCCAGCTTTCTTT.

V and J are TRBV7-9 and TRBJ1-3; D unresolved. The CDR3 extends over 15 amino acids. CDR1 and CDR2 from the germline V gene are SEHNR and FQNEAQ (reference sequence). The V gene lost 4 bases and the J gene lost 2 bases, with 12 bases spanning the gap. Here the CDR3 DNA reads TGTGCCAGCAGCTCGGTTTGGATCCCTGGAAACACCATATATTTT. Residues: CASSSVWIPGNTIYF.

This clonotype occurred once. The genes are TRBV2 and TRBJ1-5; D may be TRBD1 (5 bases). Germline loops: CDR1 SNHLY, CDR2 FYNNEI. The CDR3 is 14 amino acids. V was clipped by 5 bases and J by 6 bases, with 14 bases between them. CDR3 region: CASSISAGGQPQHF. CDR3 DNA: TGTGCCAGCAGTATATCTGCCGGGGGTCAGCCCCAGCATTTT.

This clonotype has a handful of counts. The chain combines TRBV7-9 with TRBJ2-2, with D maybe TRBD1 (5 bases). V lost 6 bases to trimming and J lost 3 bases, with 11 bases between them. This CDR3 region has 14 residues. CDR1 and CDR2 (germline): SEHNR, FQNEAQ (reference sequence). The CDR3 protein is CASRRQSDTGELFF. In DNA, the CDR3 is TGTGCCAGCAGAAGACAGTCGGACACCGGGGAGCTGTTTTTT.